Below are 15 T cell receptor beta chains sequenced from a single sample in a study of blood T cell repertoires in COVID-19 (TCRdb year 2020). Library preparation employed the immunoSEQ multiplex PCR assay. TCRdb took over this immuneACCESS table, retaining in-frame rearrangements with V and J assigned. Such tables are incomplete; in checked studies, under half of the missing clones stem from an unresolved V gene, and the remainder is unexplained. Recorded for this sample are 250,000 to 400,000 clones; around 86% of them occurred a single time. The ten largest make up 4% to 6% of the sample. Material: PBMCs or T cells enriched from blood (not recorded which). These receptors were obtained from a man in his fifties or sixties who had recovered from COVID-19.

The chain uses TRBV6-5 and TRBJ2-6, with D hard to call. V was pared by 7 bases and J by 4 bases, with 14 bases between. CDR1 and CDR2 (germline): MNHEY, SVGAGI. This CDR3 is 15 amino acids long. As DNA, the CDR3 is TGTGCCAGCACCCGCGAGGTCTCAGGGGCCAACGTCCTGACTTTC. Translating it yields CASTREVSGANVLTF.

The V call is TRBV18, the J call TRBJ1-3, with TRBD1 matching over 9 bases. Germline CDR1 KGHSH, CDR2 LQKENI. The V segment lost 1 base and the J segment 2 bases; nucleotides outside the gene matches: 6. The length of the CDR3 is 17 residues. CDR3 protein: CASSPRGGQGPGNTIYF. DNA of the CDR3: TGTGCCAGCTCACCACGGGGTGGACAGGGGCCTGGAAACACCATATATTTT.

The V and J genes are TRBV12-3 or TRBV12-4 and TRBJ1-2; the D is unclear. V lost 5 bases and J lost 6, with 13 bases in between. The CDR3 runs to 13 residues. The CDR3 loop reads CASSQRGADGYTF. Written as DNA, the CDR3 is TGTGCCAGCAGTCAGCGTGGCGCGGATGGCTACACCTTC.

As regards this clone: This sample also contains other DNA sequences that code for the same CDR3. V usage is TRBV9 and J usage is TRBJ1-1; 9 bases are a match to TRBD1. This CDR3 has 14 amino acids. The trim removed 4 bases at V and 4 bases at J, leaving 5 bases unmatched. CDR1 is SGDLS and CDR2 is YYNGEE in the germline V gene. Written as DNA, the CDR3 is TGTGCCAGCAGCCTCGGACAGGGGAGCACTGAAGCTTTCTTT. This codes for CASSLGQGSTEAFF.

This chain joins TRBV5-1 and TRBJ2-7; D may be TRBD2 (6 bases). Germline V CDR1 and CDR2: SGHRS, YFSETQ. V dropped 2 bases and J dropped 0 bases, with 12 bases sitting between them. The CDR3 length is 15 residues. The CDR3 region has the DNA TGCGCCAGCAGCTTACCACTAGCAGACTCCTACGAGCAGTACTTC. Residues: CASSLPLADSYEQYF.

V usage is TRBV9 and J usage is TRBJ2-5; D perhaps matches TRBD1 (5 bases). The germline V and J ends were trimmed by 0 bases and 4 bases, with 25 bases remaining between them. Germline CDR1 and CDR2: SGDLS and YYNGEE. The CDR3 runs 19 residues. CDR3 residues: CASSVGFGYRQGPPETQYF. CDR3 DNA sequence: TGTGCCAGCAGCGTAGGCTTCGGATACCGGCAGGGCCCCCCAGAGACCCAGTACTTC.

V gene TRBV28 combines with J gene TRBJ1-1; 7 positions match TRBD1. Germline CDR1 is MDHEN and CDR2 is SYDVKM. The CDR3 is made up of 15 amino acids. Trimming removed 4 bases from V and 2 bases from J; junction bases left unmatched: 7. The CDR3 region is CASSSYRGINTEAFF. DNA for the CDR3: TGTGCCAGCAGTTCGTACAGGGGAATCAACACTGAAGCTTTCTTT.

The V and J genes are TRBV18 and TRBJ1-2; D is undetermined. The ends were cut back, 2 bases at V and 8 bases at J, with 12 bases in the middle. There are 13 residues in the CDR3. Looked up from germline, CDR1 is KGHSH and CDR2 is LQKENI. The DNA for the CDR3 is TGTGCCAGCTCACCAGAAAGAGGAAGGGGCTACACCTTC. Translating gives CASSPERGRGYTF.

DNA for the CDR3: TGTGCCAGCAGCGAGACAGGGGGCGCGGGTAATGAAAAACTGTTTTTT. Protein product: CASSETGGAGNEKLFF. The V and J genes are TRBV5-4 and TRBJ1-4; TRBD1 aligns across 10 bases. The V gene's germline CDR1 is SGHNT and CDR2 YYREEE (reference sequence). The V gene end was trimmed by 4 bases and the J gene end by 4 bases; junction bases not matched to a gene: 7. The CDR3 spans 16 residues.

This chain links TRBV7-2 with TRBJ1-2; tentative D call: TRBD1 (5 bases). The germline V and J ends were trimmed by 3 bases and 5 bases, with 13 bases remaining between them. Looked up from germline, CDR1 is SGHTA and CDR2 is FQGNSA. The CDR3 loop spans 14 amino acids. In nucleotides, the CDR3 is TGTGCCAGCAGCTTCGTAGACAGTGGTTATGGCTACACCTTC. As protein: CASSFVDSGYGYTF.

V and J are TRBV28 and TRBJ2-3; 9 nucleotides agree with TRBD1. Germline-derived CDR1 and CDR2 are MDHEN and SYDVKM. The CDR3 has 15 amino acids. The V segment lost 5 bases and the J segment 2 bases; nucleotides outside the gene matches: 5. Here the CDR3 reads CASSRTGAATDTQYF. CDR3 nucleotides: TGTGCCAGCAGTCGGACAGGGGCTGCCACAGATACGCAGTATTTT.

This chain connects TRBV4-1 to TRBJ1-4, with TRBD1 as a possible D gene (6 bases). Per germline, CDR1 MGHRA and CDR2 YSYEKL. The V and J ends lost 1 base and 3 bases respectively, with 12 bases between them. This CDR3 region has 16 residues. DNA for the CDR3: TGCGCCAGCAGCCAAGGGACAGCCTTCGCTAATGAAAAACTGTTTTTT. Translation gives CASSQGTAFANEKLFF.

The V gene is TRBV15, the J gene TRBJ1-5; 10 positions match TRBD1. The V gene's germline CDR1 is LNHNV and CDR2 YYDKDF (reference sequence). The CDR3 covers 17 residues. V lost 0 bases to trimming and J lost 6 bases; unmatched junction nucleotides: 8. Here the CDR3 reads CATSRDRTGGVGQPQHF. DNA for the CDR3: TGTGCCACCAGCAGAGATCGGACAGGGGGGGTTGGTCAGCCCCAGCATTTT. The variable domain in full, with the rest retrieved from reference TRBV15 and TRBJ1-5, is DAMVIQNPRYQVTQFGKPVTLSCSQTLNHNVMYWYQQKSSQAPKLLFHYYDKDFNNEADTPDNFQSRRPNTSFCFLDIRSPGLGDTAMYLCATSRDRTGGVGQPQHFGDGTRLSIL.

The chain couples TRBV11-2 to TRBJ1-6; D gene uncertain. This CDR3 is built from 15 residues. Germline CDR1 reads SGHAT; CDR2 reads FQNNGV. Trimming removed 5 bases at V and 8 bases at J, with 16 bases between. The CDR3 is CASSPRSRGDSPLHF. The CDR3 DNA reads TGTGCCAGCAGCCCTCGGTCCCGCGGGGATTCACCCCTCCACTTT. The full variable domain, its missing parts supplied by reference TRBV11-2 and TRBJ1-6, is EAGVAQSPRYKIIEKRQSVAFWCNPISGHATLYWYQQILGQGPKLLIQFQNNGVVDDSQLPKDRFSAERLKGVDSTLKIQPAKLEDSAVYLCASSPRSRGDSPLHFGNGTRLTVT.

V is TRBV9 and J is TRBJ2-7; no definite D call. Per germline, CDR1 SGDLS and CDR2 YYNGEE. The V end lost 0 bases, the J end lost 5 bases, and 18 bases lay between the germline ends. CDR3 size: 16 residues. CDR3: CASSVEAQALPHEQYF. In nucleotides, the CDR3 is TGTGCCAGCAGCGTAGAGGCCCAGGCCCTCCCCCACGAGCAGTACTTC.